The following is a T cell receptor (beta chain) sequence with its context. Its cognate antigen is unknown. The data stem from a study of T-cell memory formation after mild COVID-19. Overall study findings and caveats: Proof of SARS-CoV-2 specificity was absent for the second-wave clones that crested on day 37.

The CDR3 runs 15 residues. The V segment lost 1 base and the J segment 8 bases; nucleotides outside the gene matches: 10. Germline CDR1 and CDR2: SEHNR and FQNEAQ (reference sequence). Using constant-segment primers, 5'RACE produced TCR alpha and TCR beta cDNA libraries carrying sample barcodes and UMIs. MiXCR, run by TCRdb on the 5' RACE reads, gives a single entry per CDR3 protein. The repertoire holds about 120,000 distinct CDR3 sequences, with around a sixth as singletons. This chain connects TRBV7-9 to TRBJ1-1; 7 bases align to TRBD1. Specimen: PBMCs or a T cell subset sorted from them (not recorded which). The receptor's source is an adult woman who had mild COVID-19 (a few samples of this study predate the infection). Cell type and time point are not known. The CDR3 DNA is TGTGCCAGCAGCTTAGGGGTGACAGGGAACCCCGAAGCTTTCTTT. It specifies CASSLGVTGNPEAFF.